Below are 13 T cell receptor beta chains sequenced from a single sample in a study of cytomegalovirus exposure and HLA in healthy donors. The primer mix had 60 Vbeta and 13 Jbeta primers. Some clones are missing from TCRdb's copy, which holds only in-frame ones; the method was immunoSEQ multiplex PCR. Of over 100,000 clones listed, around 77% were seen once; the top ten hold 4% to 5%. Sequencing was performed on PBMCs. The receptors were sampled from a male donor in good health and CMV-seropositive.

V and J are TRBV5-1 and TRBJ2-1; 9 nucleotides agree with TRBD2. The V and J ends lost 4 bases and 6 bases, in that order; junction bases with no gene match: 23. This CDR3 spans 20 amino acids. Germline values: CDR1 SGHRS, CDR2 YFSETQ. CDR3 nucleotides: TGCGCCAGCAGCGCAATGGCGGCCAGCGGGGGGCACCGGGTCTCCAATGAGCAGTTCTTC. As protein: CASSAMAASGGHRVSNEQFF.

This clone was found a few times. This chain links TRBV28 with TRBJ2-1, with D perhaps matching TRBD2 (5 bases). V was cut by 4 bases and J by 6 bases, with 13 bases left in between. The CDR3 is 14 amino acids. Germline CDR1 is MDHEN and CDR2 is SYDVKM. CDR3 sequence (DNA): TGTGCCAGCAGTTGGCGAGGGAATCGCAATGAGCAGTTCTTC. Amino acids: CASSWRGNRNEQFF.

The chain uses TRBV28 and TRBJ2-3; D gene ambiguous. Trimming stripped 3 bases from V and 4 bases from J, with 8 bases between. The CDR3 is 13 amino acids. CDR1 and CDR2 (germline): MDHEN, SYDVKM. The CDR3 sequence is CASSFDNPDTQYF. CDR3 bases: TGTGCCAGCAGTTTTGACAATCCAGATACGCAGTATTTT.

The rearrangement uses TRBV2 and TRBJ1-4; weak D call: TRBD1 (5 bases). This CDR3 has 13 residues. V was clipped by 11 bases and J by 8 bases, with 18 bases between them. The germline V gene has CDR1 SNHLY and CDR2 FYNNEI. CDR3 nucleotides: TGTGCCCTCAGCAGGAGGGAGGGGGAAAAACTGTTTTTT. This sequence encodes CALSRREGEKLFF.

The CDR3 here is CASRLTSGRSYNEQFF. CDR3 nucleotide sequence: TGTGCCAGTAGATTAACTAGCGGGAGATCCTACAATGAGCAGTTCTTC. This rearrangement joins TRBV19 to TRBJ2-1; 11 nucleotides line up with TRBD2. Losses at the gene ends were 6 bases for V and 1 base for J; bases not matched to a gene: 5. The CDR3 covers 16 residues. Germline CDR1 reads LNHDA; CDR2 reads SQIVND (reference sequence).

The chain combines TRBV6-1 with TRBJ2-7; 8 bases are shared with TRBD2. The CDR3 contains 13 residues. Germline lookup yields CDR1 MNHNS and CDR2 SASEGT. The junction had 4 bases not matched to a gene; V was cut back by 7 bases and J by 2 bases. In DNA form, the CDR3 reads TGTGCCAGCACGGGGGGGGATACCTACGAGCAGTACTTC. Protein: CASTGGDTYEQYF.

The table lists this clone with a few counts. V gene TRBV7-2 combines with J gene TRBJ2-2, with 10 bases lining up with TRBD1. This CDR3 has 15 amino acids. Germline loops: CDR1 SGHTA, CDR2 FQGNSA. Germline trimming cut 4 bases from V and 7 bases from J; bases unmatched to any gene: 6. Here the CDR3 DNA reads TGTGCCAGCAGCTCGACAGGGGGCGCGGGCGGGGAGCTGTTTTTT. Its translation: CASSSTGGAGGELFF.

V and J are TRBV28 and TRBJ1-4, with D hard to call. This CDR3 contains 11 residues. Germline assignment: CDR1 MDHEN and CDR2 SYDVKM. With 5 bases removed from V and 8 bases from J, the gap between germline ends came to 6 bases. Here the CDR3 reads CASSVYEKLFF. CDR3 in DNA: TGTGCCAGCAGTGTCTACGAAAAACTGTTTTTT. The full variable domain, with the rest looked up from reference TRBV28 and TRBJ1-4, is DVKVTQSSRYLVKRTGEKVFLECVQDMDHENMFWYRQDPGLGLRLIYFSYDVKMKEKGDIPEGYSVSREKKERFSLILESASTNQTSMYLCASSVYEKLFFGSGTQLSVL.

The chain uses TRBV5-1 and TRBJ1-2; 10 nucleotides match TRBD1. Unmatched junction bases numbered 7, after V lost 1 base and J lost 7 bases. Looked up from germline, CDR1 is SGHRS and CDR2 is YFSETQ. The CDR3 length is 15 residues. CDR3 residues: CASSLLGQGSGGYTF. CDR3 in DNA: TGCGCCAGCAGCTTGTTGGGACAGGGGAGCGGTGGCTACACCTTC.

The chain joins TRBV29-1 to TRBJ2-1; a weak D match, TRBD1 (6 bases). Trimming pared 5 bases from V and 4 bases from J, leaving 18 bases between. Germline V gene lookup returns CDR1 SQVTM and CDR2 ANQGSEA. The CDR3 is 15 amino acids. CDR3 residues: CSVSLRRTAYNEQFF. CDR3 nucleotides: TGCAGCGTTTCCCTTCGCCGGACAGCTTACAATGAGCAGTTCTTC.

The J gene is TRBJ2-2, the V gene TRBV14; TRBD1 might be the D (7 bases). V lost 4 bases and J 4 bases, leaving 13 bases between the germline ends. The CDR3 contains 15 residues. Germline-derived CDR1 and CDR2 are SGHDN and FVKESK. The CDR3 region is CASSPRQGGTGELFF. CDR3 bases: TGTGCCAGCAGCCCCCGCCAGGGGGGCACCGGGGAGCTGTTTTTT.

The chain's CDR3 is CSVARGVAGELFF. DNA of the CDR3: TGCAGCGTTGCCAGGGGAGTTGCCGGGGAGCTGTTTTTT. This rearrangement joins TRBV29-1 to TRBJ2-2; tentative D call: TRBD1 (6 bases). This CDR3 region has 13 residues. Per germline, CDR1 SQVTM and CDR2 ANQGSEA. Trimming pared 4 bases from V and 6 bases from J, leaving 12 bases between.

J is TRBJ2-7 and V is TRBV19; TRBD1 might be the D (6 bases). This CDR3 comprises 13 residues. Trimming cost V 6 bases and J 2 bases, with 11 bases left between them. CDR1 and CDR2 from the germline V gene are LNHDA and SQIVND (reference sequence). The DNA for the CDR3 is TGTGCCAGTAGGGGGACACGCACCTACGAGCAGTACTTC. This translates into CASRGTRTYEQYF.